Following are 28 T cell receptor beta chains from one sample sequenced in a study of a mutant IDH1 vaccine in newly diagnosed glioma. The table came from immunoSEQ multiplex PCR; TCRdb's copy has only in-frame clones and leaves some out. The table has about 63,000 clones, around 80% seen once. Time point described: baseline, week 1 (first vaccination visit). Treatment described: pre-vaccination baseline after standard-of-care therapy. Sequencing was performed on peripheral blood mononuclear cells (PBMCs), taken from a glioma patient treated with radiotherapy, temozolomide or both. These receptors originate from a woman in her late teens or twenties with glioma. Some clones in this sample may be carry-over from other donors' samples.

The chain uses TRBV5-4 and TRBJ1-1; 7 bases fit TRBD1. CDR1 SGHNT and CDR2 YYREEE come from the germline V gene (reference sequence). The CDR3 is 15 amino acids. Losses at the gene ends were 4 bases for V and 0 bases for J; bases not matched to a gene: 6. CDR3 residues: CASSATQGMNTEAFF. CDR3 sequence (DNA): TGTGCCAGCAGCGCTACACAGGGGATGAACACTGAAGCTTTCTTT.

This clone was counted a few times. V gene TRBV6-5 combines with J gene TRBJ1-1; D is undetermined. CDR1 and CDR2 from the germline V gene are MNHEY and SVGAGI. The CDR3 is made up of 11 amino acids. V was clipped by 6 bases and J by 3 bases, with 5 bases between them. CDR3 in amino acids: CASRRDTEAFF. In nucleotides, the CDR3 is TGTGCCAGCAGGAGGGACACTGAAGCTTTCTTT.

This clone was observed a few times. V is TRBV29-1 and J is TRBJ1-1; 7 bases align to TRBD1. Unmatched junction bases numbered 6, after V lost 7 bases and J lost 4 bases. This CDR3 is built from 12 residues. The germline V gene has CDR1 SQVTM and CDR2 ANQGSEA. In DNA, the CDR3 is TGCAGCGCCCGACAGGGAGGCACTGAAGCTTTCTTT. Amino acid sequence: CSARQGGTEAFF.

V usage is TRBV30 and J usage is TRBJ1-1; D is unresolved. Germline assignment: CDR1 GTSNPN and CDR2 SVGIG (reference sequence). V lost 0 bases to trimming and J lost 0 bases, with 11 bases between them. This CDR3 region has 15 residues. In DNA form, the CDR3 reads TGTGCCTGGAGTGTACCGGGCCGTATGAACACTGAAGCTTTCTTT. Its translation: CAWSVPGRMNTEAFF.

Here the CDR3 DNA reads TGTGCCAGCAGTGAAGATCCCCTAGCTAGTACCCCAGATACGCAGTATTTT. Its translation: CASSEDPLASTPDTQYF. This chain links TRBV6-1 with TRBJ2-3, with a tentative D call TRBD2 (5 bases). V lost 1 base and J lost 4, with 18 bases in between. Germline CDR1 is MNHNS and CDR2 is SASEGT. The length of the CDR3 is 17 residues.

This clone appeared once. V is TRBV2 and J is TRBJ1-5; no clear D gene. CDR1 and CDR2 from the germline V gene are SNHLY and FYNNEI. The CDR3 loop spans 15 amino acids. Trimming stripped 0 bases from V and 5 bases from J, with 11 bases between. The CDR3 DNA sequence: TGTGCCAGCAGTGAAGCGGGCAGGACCCATCAGCCCCAGCATTTT. This codes for CASSEAGRTHQPQHF.

The chain links TRBV10-2 to TRBJ1-5; tentatively, D is TRBD1 (5 bases). This CDR3 region has 16 residues. The V end was cut by 5 bases, the J end by 1 base, with 15 bases between. Germline V CDR1 and CDR2: WSHSY, SAAADI. Here the CDR3 reads CASSIVMGRSNQPQHF. The CDR3 bases are TGCGCCAGCAGTATAGTGATGGGGCGCAGCAATCAGCCCCAGCATTTT.

The CDR3 DNA is TGCGCCAGCAGCCCGGAGCGAAGGGGGTACGAGCAGTACTTC. Translated: CASSPERRGYEQYF. The chain recombines TRBV4-3 with TRBJ2-7, with a weak D call TRBD1 (6 bases). CDR3 length equals 14 residues. V lost 4 bases to trimming and J lost 4 bases, with 14 bases between them. Germline CDR1 reads LGHNA; CDR2 reads YSLEER.

The J gene is TRBJ1-5, the V gene TRBV5-6, with a possible D match to TRBD1 (6 bases). Germline CDR1 is SGHDT and CDR2 is YYEEEE. Trimming stripped 4 bases from V and 4 bases from J, with 15 bases between. This CDR3 is built from 15 residues. In nucleotides, the CDR3 is TGTGCCAGCAGCGGAAGAGGGACATTTAATCAGCCCCAGCATTTT. It translates to CASSGRGTFNQPQHF.

This rearrangement joins TRBV4-1 to TRBJ2-7; unclear D gene. This CDR3 is built from 13 residues. Trimming removed 5 bases from V and 3 bases from J, with 11 bases in between. Germline values: CDR1 MGHRA, CDR2 YSYEKL. Here the CDR3 DNA reads TGCGCCAGCAGCGTGGCTCAGTACTACGAGCAGTACTTC. Its protein product is CASSVAQYYEQYF.

This chain connects TRBV6-5 to TRBJ2-7, with TRBD2 as a possible D gene (5 bases). V was shortened by 8 bases and J by 6 bases, with 11 bases between the two germline ends. The CDR3 is made up of 11 amino acids. Germline CDR1 MNHEY, CDR2 SVGAGI. The CDR3 spells CASSRGGEQYF. The CDR3 nucleotides are TGTGCCAGCTCCCGGGGTGGCGAGCAGTACTTC.

V usage is TRBV4-2 and J usage is TRBJ1-6, with TRBD1 identical over 9 bases. CDR3 length equals 18 residues. Germline CDR1 LGHNA, CDR2 YNFKEQ. V lost 0 bases and J lost 0; bases outside the gene matches: 3. CDR3 sequence (DNA): TGTGCCAGCAGCCAAGAAGGGACAGGGAGCTCCTATAATTCACCCCTCCACTTT. Translating gives CASSQEGTGSSYNSPLHF.

This clone came up once. The chain is built from TRBV29-1 and TRBJ2-1; 7 positions match TRBD2. V lost 7 bases and J lost 8; bases outside the gene matches: 14. This CDR3 is built from 14 residues. Germline loops: CDR1 SQVTM, CDR2 ANQGSEA. The CDR3 reads CSADRAGVVDEQFF. The CDR3 DNA follows: TGCAGCGCGGACCGGGCGGGAGTGGTTGATGAGCAGTTCTTC.

V gene TRBV29-1 combines with J gene TRBJ1-5, with D maybe TRBD1 (6 bases). This CDR3 is built from 13 residues. Trimming removed 6 bases from V and 3 bases from J, with 12 bases in between. Germline loops: CDR1 SQVTM, CDR2 ANQGSEA. The CDR3 loop is CSVAPGVNQPQHF. CDR3 DNA sequence: TGCAGCGTGGCGCCAGGGGTCAATCAGCCCCAGCATTTT.

The chain uses TRBV9 and TRBJ1-3; D not resolved. V lost 4 bases to trimming and J lost 2 bases, with 19 bases between them. Germline assignment: CDR1 SGDLS and CDR2 YYNGEE. There are 17 residues in the CDR3. The CDR3 loop is CASSPEKLLRTGNTIYF. DNA for the CDR3: TGTGCCAGCAGCCCGGAGAAGCTACTCCGAACTGGAAACACCATATATTTT.

This clone was recorded once. Germline and junction disagree at one end, which may indicate a read error. This chain links TRBV7-7 with TRBJ2-5, with D perhaps being TRBD1 or TRBD2 (5 bases each). There are 13 residues in the CDR3. Germline V gives CDR1 SSHAT, CDR2 FNYEAQ (reference sequence). CDR3 coding DNA: TGTGCTAGCAGCTTACTGGGGGTCAAGACCCAGTACTTC. Protein: CASSLLGVKTQYF.

The chain has TRBV5-8 and TRBJ2-7; D might be TRBD2 (5 bases). V was shortened by 1 base and J by 3 bases, with 17 bases between the two germline ends. CDR3 length equals 16 residues. Germline V gives CDR1 SGHTS, CDR2 YDEGEE. The DNA of the CDR3 is TGTGCCAGCAGCTTGTCTGTCGCTCTAGCTTACTACGAGCAGTACTTC. It translates to CASSLSVALAYYEQYF.

The rearrangement uses TRBV5-1 and TRBJ2-2, with D possibly being TRBD2 (6 bases). Germline V gene data show CDR1 as SGHRS and CDR2 as YFSETQ. The V and J ends lost 1 base and 3 bases respectively, with 13 bases between them. The CDR3 spans 16 residues. This CDR3 is CASSLSGRLDTGELFF. The CDR3 DNA is TGCGCCAGCAGCTTGTCAGGGAGGCTGGACACCGGGGAGCTGTTTTTT.

This sequence joins TRBV29-1 and TRBJ1-1; a possible D gene is TRBD1 (6 bases). CDR3 size: 15 residues. Trimming removed 1 base at V and 5 bases at J, with 17 bases between. Germline CDR1 and CDR2: SQVTM and ANQGSEA. The CDR3 sequence is CSVEGGAVRGTEAFF. The CDR3 nucleotides read TGCAGCGTTGAAGGGGGGGCGGTACGAGGGACTGAAGCTTTCTTT.

The V call is TRBV5-6, the J call TRBJ2-7; possibly TRBD2 for D (6 bases). The CDR3 has 15 residues. V was trimmed by 0 bases and J by 5 bases, leaving 15 bases between them. Germline V CDR1 and CDR2: SGHDT, YYEEEE. The CDR3 nucleotides read TGTGCCAGCAGCTTGGCGGGAGTCGGCGGCCACGAGCAGTACTTC. This gives the protein CASSLAGVGGHEQYF.

This rearrangement joins TRBV19 to TRBJ1-4, with D maybe TRBD1 (6 bases). The CDR3 has 15 residues. The germline V and J ends were trimmed by 2 bases and 3 bases, with 10 bases remaining between them. Germline loops: CDR1 LNHDA, CDR2 SQIVND (reference sequence). The CDR3 region is CASSITGSSNEKLFF. CDR3 bases: TGTGCCAGTAGTATAACAGGGTCATCTAATGAAAAACTGTTTTTT.

The V gene is TRBV13, the J gene TRBJ2-6, with 8 bases matching TRBD1. The CDR3 consists of 18 residues. With V trimmed by 1 base and J by 1 base, 6 bases remained unmatched. Germline loops: CDR1 PRHDT, CDR2 FYEKMQ (reference sequence). CDR3 nucleotide sequence: TGTGCCAGCAGCTTAGTTCGGACAGGGAGGTCTGGGGCCAACGTCCTGACTTTC. As protein: CASSLVRTGRSGANVLTF.

J is TRBJ1-5 and V is TRBV27; tentatively, D is TRBD1 (5 bases). This CDR3 comprises 14 residues. V was clipped by 3 bases and J by 6 bases, with 12 bases between them. Germline lookup yields CDR1 MNHEY and CDR2 SMNVEV (reference sequence). CDR3 coding DNA: TGTGCCAGCAGTTTCCAGGGTAACGGTCAGCCCCAGCATTTT. Its translation is CASSFQGNGQPQHF.

The chain links TRBV15 to TRBJ1-3; a weak D match, TRBD1 (5 bases). CDR1 is LNHNV, CDR2 YYDKDF, per germline (reference sequence). The CDR3 spans 15 residues. V was trimmed by 3 bases and J by 4 bases, leaving 13 bases between them. The CDR3 sequence is CATSSRPNRGNTIYF. The CDR3 nucleotides read TGTGCCACCAGCAGCCGACCAAACAGGGGAAACACCATATATTTT.

The V and J genes are TRBV5-1 and TRBJ2-2; 11 bases match TRBD2. With 1 base clipped from V and 4 bases from J, the junction kept 3 bases outside the gene matches. The germline gives CDR1 SGHRS, CDR2 YFSETQ. CDR3 length equals 16 residues. The chain's CDR3 is CASSLLGTSGTGELFF. The CDR3 region has the DNA TGCGCCAGCAGCTTGTTGGGGACTAGCGGCACCGGGGAGCTGTTTTTT.

V and J are TRBV19 and TRBJ2-7; TRBD2 might be the D (6 bases). The V and J ends lost 8 bases and 5 bases respectively, with 22 bases between them. The CDR3 is made up of 15 amino acids. The germline CDR1 and CDR2 sequences are LNHDA and SQIVND (reference sequence). CDR3 DNA sequence: TGTGCCAGTGGCCCCCTAGCGTTCTCATCCCACGAGCAGTACTTC. Its protein product is CASGPLAFSSHEQYF.

This clone appeared once. As DNA, the CDR3 is TGCGCCAGCAGCCCACCCCCCGGGACCCCCTACGAGCAGTACTTC. Protein: CASSPPPGTPYEQYF. This chain connects TRBV4-1 to TRBJ2-7; D may be TRBD1 or TRBD2 (5 bases each). There are 15 residues in the CDR3. Germline CDR1 is MGHRA and CDR2 is YSYEKL. V was trimmed by 4 bases and J by 2 bases, leaving 15 bases between them.

The chain carries TRBV30 and TRBJ2-1; 10 nucleotides agree with TRBD2. J lost 9 bases, V lost 5 bases, and 7 bases had no gene match. This CDR3 is built from 13 residues. Germline V gene data show CDR1 as GTSNPN and CDR2 as SVGIG (reference sequence). The CDR3 protein is CAWALAGAGEQFF. The CDR3, as DNA: TGTGCCTGGGCCCTAGCGGGAGCTGGTGAGCAGTTCTTC.